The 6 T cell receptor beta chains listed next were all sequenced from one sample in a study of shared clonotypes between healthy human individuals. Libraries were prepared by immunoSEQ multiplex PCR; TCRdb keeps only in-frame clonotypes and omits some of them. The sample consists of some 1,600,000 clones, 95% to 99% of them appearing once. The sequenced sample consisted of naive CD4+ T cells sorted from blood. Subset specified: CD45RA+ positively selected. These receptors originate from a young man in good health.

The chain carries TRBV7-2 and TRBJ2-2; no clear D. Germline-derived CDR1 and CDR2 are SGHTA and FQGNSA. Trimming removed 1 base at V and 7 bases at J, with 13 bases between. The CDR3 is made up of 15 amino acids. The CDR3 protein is CASSLGGLLLGELFF. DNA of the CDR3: TGTGCCAGCAGCTTAGGAGGCCTCCTCCTCGGGGAGCTGTTTTTT.

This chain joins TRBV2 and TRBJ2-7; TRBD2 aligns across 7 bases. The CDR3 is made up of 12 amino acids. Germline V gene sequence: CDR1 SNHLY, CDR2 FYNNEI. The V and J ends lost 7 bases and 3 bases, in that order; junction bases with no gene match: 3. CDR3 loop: CASMGGGYEQYF. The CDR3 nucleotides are TGTGCCAGCATGGGCGGGGGCTACGAGCAGTACTTC. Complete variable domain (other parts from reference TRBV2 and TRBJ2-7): EPEVTQTPSHQVTQMGQEVILRCVPISNHLYFYWYRQILGQKVEFLVSFYNNEISEKSEIFDDQFSVERPDGSNFTLKIRSTKLEDSAMYFCASMGGGYEQYFGPGTRLTVT.

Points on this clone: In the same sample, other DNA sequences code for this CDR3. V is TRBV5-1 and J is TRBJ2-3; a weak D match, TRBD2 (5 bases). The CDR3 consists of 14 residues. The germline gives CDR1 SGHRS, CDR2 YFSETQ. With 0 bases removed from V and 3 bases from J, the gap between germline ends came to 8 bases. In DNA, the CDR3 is TGCGCCAGCAGCTTGGCCACGGGGACAGATACGCAGTATTTT. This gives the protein CASSLATGTDTQYF.

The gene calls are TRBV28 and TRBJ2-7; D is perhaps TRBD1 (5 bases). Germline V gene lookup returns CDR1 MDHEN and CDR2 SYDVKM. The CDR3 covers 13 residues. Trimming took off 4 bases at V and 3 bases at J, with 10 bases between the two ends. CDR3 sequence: CASSWSGIYEQYF. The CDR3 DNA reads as TGTGCCAGCAGTTGGTCAGGGATCTACGAGCAGTACTTC.

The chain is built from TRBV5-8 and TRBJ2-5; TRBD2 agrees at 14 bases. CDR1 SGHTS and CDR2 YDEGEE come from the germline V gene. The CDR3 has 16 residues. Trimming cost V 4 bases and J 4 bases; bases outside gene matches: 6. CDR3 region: CASSPGTSGSGETQYF. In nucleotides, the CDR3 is TGTGCCAGCAGCCCTGGGACTAGCGGGAGTGGAGAGACCCAGTACTTC.

The CDR3 sequence is CASSLGTVVPFNYGYTF. In DNA form, the CDR3 reads TGTGCCAGCAGCTTGGGGACAGTGGTCCCCTTTAACTATGGCTACACCTTC. The chain uses TRBV5-4 and TRBJ1-2; possible D gene TRBD1, 6 bases. The CDR3 runs 17 residues. CDR1 and CDR2 from the germline V gene are SGHNT and YYREEE (reference sequence). V was clipped by 0 bases and J by 1 base, with 16 bases between them.